Listed below are T cell receptor beta chains from one sample, sequenced in a study of blood T cell repertoires in COVID-19. Produced via immunoSEQ multiplex PCR; TCRdb's table is partial and in-frame only. Seen here are approximately 300,000 clones, just over 85% observed once, and the top ten hold about 10%. Material for sequencing was PBMCs or T cells enriched from blood (not recorded which). The receptors shown here come from a woman under 30 who had recovered from COVID-19. Both conserved end residues are part of each CDR3. Fields, in order: clone size, J gene, V gene, D gene, CDR3 DNA, CDR3 protein. D genes are given only for firm matches. The size field is filled for only some rows; it gives once, few, many or a size class.

.	TRBJ1-1	TRBV6-5	TRBD1	TGTGCCAGCAGTTACGGGCAGGGGGCTGTCACTGAAGCTTTCTTT	CASSYGQGAVTEAFF
.	TRBJ2-7	TRBV3-1/TRBV3-2	.	TGTGCCAGCAGTCATTCGAGGACAAACGGGTACGAGCAGTACTTC	CASSHSRTNGYEQYF
once	TRBJ1-1	TRBV5-8	TRBD1	TGTGCCAGCAGCTTGGGTGTGGCAGGGGGCGACGAAGCTTTCTTT	CASSLGVAGGDEAFF
.	TRBJ1-4	TRBV10-1	.	TGCGCCAGCAGTCCGGGAAATAATGAAAAACTGTTTTTT	CASSPGNNEKLFF
.	TRBJ2-7	TRBV7-8	TRBD2	TGTGCCAGCAGCTTAGCAGGAGGTAGCGGGAACACCTACGAGCAGTACTTC	CASSLAGGSGNTYEQYF
few	TRBJ1-1	TRBV5-1	.	TGCGCCAGCGCCTTCGGTTGGGAGGGCACTGAAGCTTTCTTT	CASAFGWEGTEAFF
.	TRBJ1-4	TRBV2	TRBD1	TGTGCCAGCAGCGGACAGGGGGCTTCGTCTAATGAAAAACTGTTTTTT	CASSGQGASSNEKLFF
.	TRBJ1-5	TRBV15	TRBD1	TGTGCCACCCATACAGGACAGGGGGATAGCAATCAGCCCCAGCATTTT	CATHTGQGDSNQPQHF
few	TRBJ1-1	TRBV19	TRBD1	TGTGCCAGTAGTATGCGCTACAGGGGGGGCGTCCGGGGCACTGAAGCTTTCTTT	CASSMRYRGGVRGTEAFF
.	TRBJ1-2	TRBV25-1	TRBD1	TGTGCCAGCAGCCCTGGACAGGTCTATGGCTACACCTTC	CASSPGQVYGYTF
.	TRBJ2-4	TRBV30	.	TGTGCCTGGAGTGTCACGGGACTCCGGATAGACAAAAACATTCAGTACTTC	CAWSVTGLRIDKNIQYF
.	TRBJ1-6	TRBV4-1	.	TGCGCCAGCAGCCAAGATCCAGGGGAATCTTATAATTCACCCCTCCACTTT	CASSQDPGESYNSPLHF
.	TRBJ2-1	TRBV7-2	TRBD2	TGTGCCAGCAGTCGTATTAGCGGGGGGAGCATAGAGCAGTTCTTC	CASSRISGGSIEQFF
.	TRBJ1-5	TRBV2	.	TGTGCCAGCACCGAGGAAGGAGGTTGGTATAGCAATCAGCCCCAGCATTTT	CASTEEGGWYSNQPQHF
few	TRBJ2-1	TRBV6-4	TRBD2	TGTGCCAGCAGTGAGAGCGGGGGGGCAAGTAATGAGCAGTTCTTC	CASSESGGASNEQFF
.	TRBJ2-3	TRBV4-2	.	TGTGCCAGCAGCCAAGTATTAACGGGGGGCACAGATACGCAGTATTTT	CASSQVLTGGTDTQYF
.	TRBJ2-1	TRBV19	TRBD1	TGTGCCAGTAGTACTCTGACAGGGGGATCGGGGAATGAGCAGTTCTTC	CASSTLTGGSGNEQFF
.	TRBJ1-5	TRBV27	.	TGTGCCAGCAGTTTCTATGGCAATCAGCCCCAGCATTTT	CASSFYGNQPQHF
medium-sized	TRBJ2-7	TRBV7-9	TRBD1	TGTGCCAGCAGCTTAATGGACAGGGGGCACGAGCAGTACTTC	CASSLMDRGHEQYF
.	TRBJ1-3	TRBV7-9	TRBD1	TGTGCCAGCAGCTCTGGGACAGGGGGCGTCGGGAGGACTGGAAACACCATATATTTT	CASSSGTGGVGRTGNTIYF
once	TRBJ2-7	TRBV5-1	TRBD1	TGCGCCAGTTATCGACAGGGCGGCGACGAGCAGTACTTC	CASYRQGGDEQYF
.	TRBJ2-1	TRBV24-1	TRBD2	TGTGCCACCAGTGATCCAGCCCCTAGCGGAAACAATGAGCAGTTCTTC	CATSDPAPSGNNEQFF
.	TRBJ1-2	TRBV25-1	.	TGTGCCAGCAGTGAGTGGACAGATAACTATGGCTACACCTTC	CASSEWTDNYGYTF
.	TRBJ1-6	TRBV7-9	.	TGTGCCAGCAGCCTAGAACACCTCTTCGGGAATTCACCCCTCCACTTT	CASSLEHLFGNSPLHF
.	TRBJ1-4	TRBV14	.	TGTGCCAGCAGCCAAGATTTGGAGGTTATGGCTAATGAAAAACTGTTTTTT	CASSQDLEVMANEKLFF
.	TRBJ1-2	TRBV28	TRBD1	TGTGCCAGCAGTTCCCACGACAGGGGAGGCGGCTACACCTTC	CASSSHDRGGGYTF
once	TRBJ2-3	TRBV18	TRBD2	TGTGCCAGCTCGGCTAGCGGGGGAAGGGATACGCAGTATTTT	CASSASGGRDTQYF
.	TRBJ1-1	TRBV6-2/TRBV6-3	.	TGTGCCAGCAGTGCCGGAGAAACGGGAGAAGCTTTCTTT	CASSAGETGEAFF
.	TRBJ1-4	TRBV15	.	TGTGCCACCAGCAGAGGGGACTTGGGTAATGAAAAACTGTTTTTT	CATSRGDLGNEKLFF
.	TRBJ2-5	TRBV3-1/TRBV3-2	TRBD1	TGTGCCAGCAGCCCGAGGACAGGGGTGCAAGAGACCCAGTACTTC	CASSPRTGVQETQYF
.	TRBJ2-2	TRBV6-5	.	TGTGCCAGCCTCCTGGCCCTGAACACCGGGGAGCTGTTTTTT	CASLLALNTGELFF
.	TRBJ2-1	TRBV27	.	TGTGCCAGCAGTTTCGCGGCGCTGTACAATGAGCAGTTCTTC	CASSFAALYNEQFF
.	TRBJ1-2	TRBV18	.	TGTGCCAGCTCACCAGAGGCAGGGAACGATGGCTACACCTTC	CASSPEAGNDGYTF
.	TRBJ1-2	TRBV29-1	.	TGCAGCGTCTACTTCCAGGGATCTGGCTACACCTTC	CSVYFQGSGYTF
.	TRBJ1-4	TRBV7-9	.	TGTGCCAGCAGCTTACAGGGGGAAAAACTGTTTTTT	CASSLQGEKLFF
few	TRBJ2-1	TRBV4-1	TRBD2	TGCGCCAGCAGCCAACATCTAGCGGGGTCCTACAATGAGCAGTTCTTC	CASSQHLAGSYNEQFF
.	TRBJ2-3	TRBV19	.	TGTGCCAGTACTCCAAGGGGCAGGCCTAGCACAGATACGCAGTATTTT	CASTPRGRPSTDTQYF
.	TRBJ2-1	TRBV13	TRBD1	TGTGCCAGCAGCCCAAGACAGGGTCCCTACAATGAGCAGTTCTTC	CASSPRQGPYNEQFF
.	TRBJ1-3	TRBV6-5	.	TGTGCCAGCGGATACGACAGCAGTTCTGGAAACACCATATATTTT	CASGYDSSSGNTIYF
once	TRBJ2-3	TRBV6-5	.	TGTGCCAGCACTTGGGCAGGGCGTACAGATACGCAGTATTTT	CASTWAGRTDTQYF